Listed below are T cell receptor beta chains from one sample, sequenced in a study of early T cells in non-severe SARS-CoV-2 infection. TCRdb passed the 5' RACE reads through MiXCR, listing each CDR3 protein once. The data contain around 63,000 distinct CDR3 sequences, over 4.5% of them singletons. The sequencing here drew on whole blood, taken at baseline. These receptors all come from an adult who was a healthcare worker with PCR-confirmed SARS-CoV-2 infection or an uninfected control (not recorded which). Each CDR3 is given with its conserved first and last residue. Fields, in order: D gene, J gene, V gene, clone size, CDR3 protein, CDR3 DNA. The D gene is left open where the match is weak. For some rows the clone size is stated as once, few or many, or as a class when expanded; others skip it.

d_call: -; j_call: TRBJ2-4; v_call: TRBV29-1; clone_size: -; cdr3_aa: CSVEEGSQNIQYF; cdr3_nt: TGCAGCGTTGAGGAGGGGAGTCAAAACATTCAGTACTTC
d_call: -; j_call: TRBJ1-5; v_call: TRBV19; clone_size: many; cdr3_aa: CASSIKQDSNQPQHF; cdr3_nt: TGTGCCAGTAGTATTAAACAGGATAGCAATCAGCCCCAGCATTTT
d_call: TRBD1; j_call: TRBJ1-2; v_call: TRBV11-2; clone_size: -; cdr3_aa: CASSLPGGARGYTF; cdr3_nt: TGTGCCAGCAGCTTGCCAGGGGGCGCAAGGGGCTACACCTTC
d_call: -; j_call: TRBJ2-2; v_call: TRBV29-1; clone_size: many; cdr3_aa: CSVEGVAGELFF; cdr3_nt: TGCAGCGTTGAAGGGGTAGCCGGGGAGCTGTTTTTT
d_call: -; j_call: TRBJ2-7; v_call: TRBV18; clone_size: few; cdr3_aa: CASSPAAVRSYEQYF; cdr3_nt: TGTGCCAGCTCACCAGCCGCCGTGCGATCCTACGAGCAGTACTTC
d_call: -; j_call: TRBJ2-7; v_call: TRBV29-1; clone_size: many; cdr3_aa: CSVSEQGDEQYF; cdr3_nt: TGCAGCGTTTCGGAACAGGGCGACGAGCAGTACTTC
d_call: -; j_call: TRBJ2-6; v_call: TRBV6-1; clone_size: -; cdr3_aa: CASSDGRSGANVLTF; cdr3_nt: TGTGCCAGCAGTGACGGACGTTCTGGGGCCAACGTCCTGACTTTC
d_call: -; j_call: TRBJ2-3; v_call: TRBV20-1; clone_size: many; cdr3_aa: CSASDAIEGPDTQYF; cdr3_nt: TGCAGTGCTAGTGACGCCATTGAGGGGCCAGATACGCAGTATTTT
d_call: TRBD1; j_call: TRBJ2-2; v_call: TRBV6-5; clone_size: many; cdr3_aa: CASRTTGTGVGAGELFF; cdr3_nt: TGTGCCAGCAGAACTACCGGGACAGGGGTTGGGGCCGGGGAGCTGTTTTTT
d_call: TRBD1; j_call: TRBJ1-2; v_call: TRBV6-5; clone_size: many; cdr3_aa: CASSSTGARPTNYGYTF; cdr3_nt: TGTGCCAGCAGCTCTACAGGGGCCCGTCCGACTAACTATGGCTACACCTTC
d_call: TRBD1; j_call: TRBJ1-4; v_call: TRBV7-9; clone_size: many; cdr3_aa: CASSRGQGREKLFF; cdr3_nt: TGTGCCAGCAGCAGAGGACAGGGGCGAGAAAAACTGTTTTTT
d_call: -; j_call: TRBJ1-5; v_call: TRBV4-3; clone_size: -; cdr3_aa: CASSQEVGGLSNQPQHF; cdr3_nt: TGCGCCAGCAGCCAAGAAGTGGGGGGGCTTAGCAATCAGCCCCAGCATTTT
d_call: TRBD1; j_call: TRBJ2-7; v_call: TRBV4-3; clone_size: many; cdr3_aa: CASSLDRDSSYEQYF; cdr3_nt: TGCGCCAGCAGCCTTGACCGGGACAGTTCCTACGAGCAGTACTTC
d_call: -; j_call: TRBJ2-4; v_call: TRBV6-5; clone_size: many; cdr3_aa: CASSYDIAKNIQYF; cdr3_nt: TGTGCCAGCAGTTACGACATAGCCAAAAACATTCAGTACTTC
d_call: -; j_call: TRBJ1-1; v_call: TRBV6-2/TRBV6-3; clone_size: many; cdr3_aa: CASNIGRVNTEAFF; cdr3_nt: TGTGCCAGCAACATAGGACGCGTTAACACTGAAGCTTTCTTT
d_call: -; j_call: TRBJ2-3; v_call: TRBV27; clone_size: many; cdr3_aa: CASTKSFPEGDTQYF; cdr3_nt: TGTGCCAGCACGAAATCATTCCCTGAGGGGGATACGCAGTATTTT
d_call: -; j_call: TRBJ2-7; v_call: TRBV28; clone_size: few; cdr3_aa: CASSWPGLGSYEQYF; cdr3_nt: TGTGCCAGCAGTTGGCCGGGACTGGGCTCCTACGAGCAGTACTTC
d_call: -; j_call: TRBJ1-4; v_call: TRBV28; clone_size: many; cdr3_aa: CASNPTFPPTKLFF; cdr3_nt: TGTGCCAGCAATCCCACTTTCCCACCTACAAAACTGTTTTTT
d_call: -; j_call: TRBJ1-2; v_call: TRBV29-1; clone_size: many; cdr3_aa: CSVELGGYGYTF; cdr3_nt: TGCAGCGTCGAATTGGGGGGCTATGGCTACACCTTC
d_call: -; j_call: TRBJ1-2; v_call: TRBV7-9; clone_size: -; cdr3_aa: CASLGPTILDYGYTF; cdr3_nt: TGTGCCAGCCTAGGACCGACGATTTTAGACTATGGCTACACCTTC
d_call: TRBD2; j_call: TRBJ2-2; v_call: TRBV2; clone_size: many; cdr3_aa: CASRRGTSGTGELFF; cdr3_nt: TGTGCCAGCAGGAGGGGGACTAGTGGAACCGGGGAGCTGTTTTTT